The clone carrying this TCR beta chain was observed a handful of times. Its antigen remains unknown. TCRdb re-analysed the 5' RACE reads in MiXCR, keeping a single row per CDR3 protein. The sample records tens of thousands of distinct CDR3 sequences, roughly 16% being singletons. The source of the sample is a study of T-cell memory formation after mild COVID-19. CDR3 size: 15 residues. Germline assignment: CDR1 SEHNR and CDR2 FQNEAQ (reference sequence). Unmatched junction bases numbered 10, after V lost 5 bases and J lost 8 bases. Whole-study results and caveats: The pre-infection memory compartment contained some responding clones, suggesting cross-reactive memory joined. While clones contracting from day 15 to 85 were balanced between CD4 and CD8, later expanders leaned CD4+.

The source is a man aged 18 to 30 who had mild COVID-19 (a few samples of this study predate the infection). Cell type and time point are not known. V gene TRBV7-9 combines with J gene TRBJ2-1; 9 bases match TRBD1. The material sequenced was PBMCs or a T cell subset sorted from them (not recorded which). The CDR3 sequence: CASSPGPGQGHEQFF. DNA of the CDR3: TGTGCCAGCAGCCCCGGACCGGGACAGGGACATGAGCAGTTCTTC.